This is a list of T cell receptor beta chains from one sample in a study of identical twins. One entry per CDR3 protein results from TCRdb running MiXCR on the 5' RACE reads. The sample lists roughly 750,000 distinct CDR3 sequences, roughly 20% occurring once. This sample also appeared in a second study, on T cells expressing NK-cell markers.

The sequenced material came from PBMCs. The source of these receptors is a woman under 30 in good health. Each CDR3 is given with its conserved first and last residue. D genes are given only for firm matches. Clone sizes are given selectively: once, few, many, or a class where the clone is expanded.

TRBJ2-5 TRBV12-3/TRBV12-4 . . CASSPGFGQSNQETQYF TGTGCCAGCAGTCCCGGATTCGGACAGAGCAACCAAGAGACCCAGTACTTC
TRBJ2-3 TRBV4-3 TRBD2 few CASSPDITSGITDTQYF TGCGCCAGCAGCCCCGATATAACTAGCGGGATAACAGATACGCAGTATTTT
TRBJ1-5 TRBV2 . . CASSEGRVNNQPQHF TGTGCCAGCAGTGAAGGCAGGGTGAACAATCAGCCCCAGCATTTT
TRBJ2-1 TRBV10-1 . . CASSAGLDFYNEQFF TGCGCCAGCAGTGCGGGGCTCGATTTCTACAATGAGCAGTTCTTC
TRBJ2-1 TRBV11-2 . . CASSLGTYEQFF TGTGCCAGCAGTCTCGGGACATACGAGCAGTTCTTC
TRBJ1-1 TRBV11-3 . many CASSLQQNTEAFF TGTGCCAGCAGCTTACAGCAGAACACTGAAGCTTTCTTT
TRBJ1-6 TRBV7-3 . few CASSLVFSSPLHF TGTGCCAGCAGCTTAGTATTTAGTTCACCCCTCCACTTT
TRBJ2-7 TRBV11-1 TRBD1 . CASSSTNWTGLWIGEQYF TGTGCCAGCAGCTCAACCAACTGGACAGGTTTGTGGATTGGCGAGCAGTACTTC
TRBJ2-7 TRBV3-1 TRBD2 few CASSQGAGLDYYEQYF TGTGCCAGCAGCCAAGGAGCCGGACTAGACTACTACGAGCAGTACTTC
TRBJ1-5 TRBV12-3/TRBV12-4 . many CASRGDSNQPQHF TGTGCCAGCAGGGGGGATAGCAATCAGCCCCAGCATTTT
TRBJ2-2 TRBV12-3/TRBV12-4 . many CASSLTRGGYTGELFF TGTGCCAGCAGTTTAACTCGTGGGGGATACACCGGGGAGCTGTTTTTT
TRBJ2-7 TRBV12-3/TRBV12-4 . . CASSFTLHEQYF TGTGCCAGCAGTTTCACCTTACACGAGCAGTACTTC
TRBJ1-1 TRBV6-5 . few CASSYSDRLNTEAFF TGTGCCAGCAGTTACTCGGACAGATTAAACACTGAAGCTTTCTTT
TRBJ2-1 TRBV20-1 . few CSAKVNHNEQFF TGCAGTGCTAAAGTGAACCACAATGAGCAGTTCTTC
TRBJ2-1 TRBV30 TRBD2 few CAWSTGLAGNEQFF TGTGCCTGGAGTACGGGACTAGCTGGCAATGAGCAGTTCTTC
TRBJ2-3 TRBV20-1 TRBD2 few CSAPGLYTDTQYF TGCAGTGCACCGGGACTATACACAGATACGCAGTATTTT
TRBJ1-1 TRBV5-6 . . CASSSYREPLAFF TGTGCCAGCAGCTCTTACAGGGAGCCGCTGGCTTTCTTT
TRBJ2-5 TRBV20-1 . . CSARPTGQTQYF TGCAGTGCTAGACCTACGGGGCAGACCCAGTACTTC
TRBJ2-3 TRBV5-1 TRBD2 . CASSFLGLAGDTQYF TGCGCCAGCAGCTTTCTAGGACTAGCGGGGGATACGCAGTATTTT
TRBJ2-3 TRBV10-3 . few CAISDGVLSDTQYF TGTGCCATCAGTGATGGTGTCCTCTCAGATACGCAGTATTTT
TRBJ2-2 TRBV12-3/TRBV12-4 TRBD2 few CASSFLAAGELFF TGTGCCAGCAGTTTTCTAGCGGCCGGGGAGCTGTTTTTT
TRBJ2-1 TRBV20-1 . many CSASAAPREQFF TGCAGTGCTAGCGCCGCACCTCGTGAGCAGTTCTTC
TRBJ2-7 TRBV5-5 . few CASSIRGTTYEQYF TGTGCCAGCAGCATACGCGGGACAACTTACGAGCAGTACTTC